This TCR beta chain was captured in a study of shared clonotypes between healthy human individuals. Study context: CD4 naive cells filled three plates per donor, CD4 memory three, CD8 naive two and CD8 memory one.

Profiled with immunoSEQ multiplex PCR; TCRdb holds only in-frame clones, not every one. The data show 2.5 million or so clones, with more than 80% seen just once and about 0.13% held by the top ten. The clonotype comes from a young man in good health. The sequenced sample was naive CD4+ T cells sorted from blood. The subset here: CD45RA+ positively selected.

The CDR3 sequence is CASNRKGQSTDTQYF. CDR3 nucleotide sequence: TGTGCCAGCAATCGAAAGGGACAGAGCACAGATACGCAGTATTTT. The chain uses TRBV27 and TRBJ2-3, with TRBD1 matching over 7 bases. The CDR3 consists of 15 residues. The germline gives CDR1 MNHEY, CDR2 SMNVEV (reference sequence). Trimming at V came to 7 bases and at J to 0 bases, leaving 7 bases not matched to a gene.